Sequencing of this TCR beta chain was carried out in a study of CD8 T cells in Susac syndrome. Sequencing of TCR beta was performed on blood CD8+ and CD4+ T cells. Control patients had untreated stable or active relapsing-remitting multiple sclerosis by revised McDonald criteria. An input of roughly 0.45 to 1 ug of RNA was subjected to reverse transcription using random hexamers. TCRdb reprocessed the immunoSEQ multiplex PCR reads via MiXCR and lists one record per CDR3 protein. The sample holds approximately 160,000 distinct CDR3 sequences; roughly 94% are singletons and the top ten take approximately 0.094%. The sequence came from a human donor with multiple sclerosis. Sequencing was done on a sample of CD4+ T cells from PBMCs.

As DNA, the CDR3 is TGTGCCAGCAGGCTCGGAGCACACACCGGGGAGCTGTTTTTT. It specifies CASRLGAHTGELFF. The rearrangement uses TRBV6-5 and TRBJ2-2; D call uncertain. The CDR3 loop spans 14 amino acids. From germline, CDR1 is MNHEY and CDR2 SVGAGI. The V gene lost 6 bases and the J gene lost 3 bases, with 11 bases spanning the gap.